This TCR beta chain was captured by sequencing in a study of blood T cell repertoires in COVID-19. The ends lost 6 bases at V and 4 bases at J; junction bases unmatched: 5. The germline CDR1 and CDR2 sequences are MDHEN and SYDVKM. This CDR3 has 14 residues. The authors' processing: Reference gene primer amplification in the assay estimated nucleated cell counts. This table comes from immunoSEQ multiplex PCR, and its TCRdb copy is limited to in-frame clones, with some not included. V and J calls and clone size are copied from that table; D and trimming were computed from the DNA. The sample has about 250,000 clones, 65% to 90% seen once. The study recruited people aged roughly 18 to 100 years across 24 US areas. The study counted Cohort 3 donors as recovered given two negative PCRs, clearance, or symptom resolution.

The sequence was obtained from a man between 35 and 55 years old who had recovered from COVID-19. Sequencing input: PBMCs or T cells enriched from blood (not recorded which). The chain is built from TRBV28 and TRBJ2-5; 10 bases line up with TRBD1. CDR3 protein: CASSPRTGGETQYF. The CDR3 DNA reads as TGTGCCAGCAGCCCAAGGACAGGGGGAGAGACCCAGTACTTC.